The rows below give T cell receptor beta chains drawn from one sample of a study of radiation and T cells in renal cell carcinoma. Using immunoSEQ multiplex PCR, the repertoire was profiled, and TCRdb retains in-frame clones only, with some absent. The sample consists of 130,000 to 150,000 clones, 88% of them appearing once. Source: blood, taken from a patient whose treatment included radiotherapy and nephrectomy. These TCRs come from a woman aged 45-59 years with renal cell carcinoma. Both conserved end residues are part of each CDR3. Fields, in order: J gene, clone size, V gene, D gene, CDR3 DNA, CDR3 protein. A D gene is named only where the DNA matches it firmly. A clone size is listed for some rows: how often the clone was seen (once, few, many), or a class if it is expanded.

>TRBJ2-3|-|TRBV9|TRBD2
TGTGCCAGCAGCGTTAGCGGGGGGGCCTCAGATACGCAGTATTTT
CASSVSGGASDTQYF
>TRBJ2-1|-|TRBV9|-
TGTGCCAGCAGCGTAGCTTGGGATTACAATGAGCAGTTCTTC
CASSVAWDYNEQFF
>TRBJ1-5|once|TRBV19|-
TGTGCCAGTAGGGGGAGGGAGAATCAGCCCCAGCATTTT
CASRGRENQPQHF
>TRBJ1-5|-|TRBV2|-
TGTGCCAGCAGCGGGGATAGCAATCAGCCCCAGCATTTT
CASSGDSNQPQHF
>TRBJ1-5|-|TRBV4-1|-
TGCGCCAGCAGCCAGGGTCGTCAGCCCCAGCATTTT
CASSQGRQPQHF
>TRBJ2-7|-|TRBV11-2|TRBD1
TGTGCCAGCAGCCCGAAACACCGGGACAGACCCTCCTACGAGCAGTACTTC
CASSPKHRDRPSYEQYF
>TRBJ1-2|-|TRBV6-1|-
TGTGCCAGCAGTCCGAATGGGGTCCAAAACTATGGCTACACCTTC
CASSPNGVQNYGYTF
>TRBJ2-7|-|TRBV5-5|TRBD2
TGTGCCAGCAGCCCGACTCCGGGACTATTCTACGAGCAGTACTTC
CASSPTPGLFYEQYF
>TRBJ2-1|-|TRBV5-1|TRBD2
TGCGCCAGCAGCTTCCAACCTGGACTAGCGGGGGGCGAGCAGTTCTTC
CASSFQPGLAGGEQFF
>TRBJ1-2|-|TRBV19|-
TGTGCCAGTAGTATATTAGGAGGGGGCTATGGCTACACCTTC
CASSILGGGYGYTF
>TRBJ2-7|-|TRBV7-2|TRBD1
TGTGCCAGCAGCTTAGTAGGTGAGTTGACAGGGCGGTTCCACGAGCAGTACTTC
CASSLVGELTGRFHEQYF
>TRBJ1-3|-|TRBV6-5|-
TGTGCCAGCAGCCCCCCCCGGGGTTCGGGGGACACCATATATTTT
CASSPPRGSGDTIYF
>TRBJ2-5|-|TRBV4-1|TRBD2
TGCGCCAGCAGCCGGACTAGCGGGGGTGCCCAGCGAGAGACCCAGTACTTC
CASSRTSGGAQRETQYF
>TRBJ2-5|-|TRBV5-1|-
TGCGCCAGCAGCTTGGCAGGCGGGGAAGAGACCCAGTACTTC
CASSLAGGEETQYF
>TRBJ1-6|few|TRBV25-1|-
TGTGCCAGCCACTACAGTGGGCCAGATTCACCCCTCCACTTT
CASHYSGPDSPLHF
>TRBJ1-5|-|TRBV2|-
TGTGCCAGCAGTAAGGGAAGTGGCAATCAGCCCCAGCATTTT
CASSKGSGNQPQHF
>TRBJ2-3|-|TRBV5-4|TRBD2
TGTGCCAGCAGTTGGATCGGGGGGTCAACAGATACGCAGTATTTT
CASSWIGGSTDTQYF
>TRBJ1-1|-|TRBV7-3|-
TGTGCCAGCAGCTCCCAGGGCACTGAAGCTTTCTTT
CASSSQGTEAFF
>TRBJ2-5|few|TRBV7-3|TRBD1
TGTGCCAGCAGCTTGGGACAGGGGGGAACCGAGACCCAGTACTTC
CASSLGQGGTETQYF
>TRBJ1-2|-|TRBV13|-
TGTGCCAGCAGCCTCCGAAGGGGTTATGTGACCGACTATGGCTACACCTTC
CASSLRRGYVTDYGYTF
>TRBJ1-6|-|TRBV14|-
TGTGCCAGCAGCCAAGGAACGGGGACCTATAATTCACCCCTCCACTTT
CASSQGTGTYNSPLHF
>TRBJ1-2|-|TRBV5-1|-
TGCGCCAGCAGCCCGGACAGCAGTACTCGCTATGGCTACACCTTC
CASSPDSSTRYGYTF
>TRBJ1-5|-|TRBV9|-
TGTGCCAGCAGCCCCGGGACGGAAAATCAGCCCCAGCATTTT
CASSPGTENQPQHF
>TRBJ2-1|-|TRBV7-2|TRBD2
TGTGCCAGCAGCTTAGCGCCCCTAGCGGGGGGGATGAGTCGTGAGCAGTTCTTC
CASSLAPLAGGMSREQFF
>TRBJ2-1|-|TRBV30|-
TGTGCCTGGAGTACAGGGCCGAACTACCGCTCCTACAATGAGCAGTTCTTC
CAWSTGPNYRSYNEQFF
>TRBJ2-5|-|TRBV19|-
TGTGCCAGTAGTATGCAGGGAGGAGAGACCCAGTACTTC
CASSMQGGETQYF
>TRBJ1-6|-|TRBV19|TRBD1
TGTGCCAGTAGCACAGGGGGTTCGCGGTCACCCCTCCACTTT
CASSTGGSRSPLHF